The 31 T cell receptor beta chains below come from one sample, sequenced in a study of cytomegalovirus exposure and HLA in healthy donors (dated by TCRdb to 2016 to 2017). To prepare the library, the immunoSEQ multiplex PCR assay was applied. For the multiplex PCR, a mixture combining 60 forward primers for TCR Vbeta segments and 13 reverse primers for TCR Jbeta segments was used. TCRdb provides this immuneACCESS table in a form limited to in-frame rearrangements. Some clones are lacking; in checked studies, under half of them reflect an unresolved V gene, and why the rest are absent is not known. The sample profile shows about 95,000 clones; 75% to 85% of them were found once. The ten largest clones represent approximately 11% of the sample. The sample was PBMCs. The receptors were sampled from a man aged 18-30 years in good health and CMV-seropositive.

V gene TRBV4-1 combines with J gene TRBJ2-6, with 7 nucleotides matching TRBD1. The CDR3 is 16 residues long. Per the germline V gene, CDR1 is MGHRA and CDR2 is YSYEKL. J was trimmed by 4 bases and V by 4 bases; bases with no gene match: 7. The CDR3 DNA reads TGCGCCAGCAGCCCTACAGGGGCCTACGGGGCCAACGTCCTGACTTTC. It encodes CASSPTGAYGANVLTF.

The chain recombines TRBV2 with TRBJ1-5, with D possibly TRBD1 on 6 matching bases. The CDR3 runs 14 residues. Trimming stripped 1 base from V and 5 bases from J, with 9 bases between. Germline values: CDR1 SNHLY, CDR2 FYNNEI. The CDR3 protein is CASSEGGGYQPQHF. The CDR3 coding sequence is TGTGCCAGCAGTGAAGGGGGGGGCTATCAGCCCCAGCATTTT.

The chain is built from TRBV7-6 and TRBJ1-1; D unresolved. CDR1 and CDR2 (germline): SGHVS, FNYEAQ. This CDR3 has 14 amino acids. Trimming took off 4 bases at V and 1 base at J, with 10 bases between the two ends. For the CDR3, the DNA is TGTGCCAGCAGCTCAGCGGCCACGAACACTGAAGCTTTCTTT. The encoded protein is CASSSAATNTEAFF.

The V call is TRBV6-1, the J call TRBJ2-7, with a possible D match to TRBD1 (6 bases). Trimming took off 4 bases at V and 1 base at J, with 23 bases between the two ends. Germline CDR1 and CDR2: MNHNS and SASEGT. CDR3 length equals 18 residues. This chain's CDR3 is CASSATTGLTGSSYEQYF. The CDR3 DNA follows: TGTGCCAGCAGTGCCACCACAGGGCTTACCGGTTCTTCCTACGAGCAGTACTTC.

This chain's CDR3 is CASMREAEAFF. The CDR3 region has the DNA TGTGCCAGCATGAGAGAGGCTGAAGCTTTCTTT. This chain links TRBV25-1 with TRBJ1-1; D unresolved. Trimming stripped 7 bases from V and 6 bases from J, with 9 bases between. The CDR3 is 11 residues long. Germline CDR1 is MGHDK and CDR2 is SYGVNS.

The gene calls are TRBV19 and TRBJ2-1, with a tentative D call TRBD2 (5 bases). This CDR3 is 16 amino acids long. Germline loops: CDR1 LNHDA, CDR2 SQIVND (reference sequence). Trimming left V 1 base short and J 4 bases short, with 14 bases between. In nucleotides, the CDR3 is TGTGCCAGTAGTATAGGGCCGGGGTTAGGATACAATGAGCAGTTCTTC. Protein product: CASSIGPGLGYNEQFF.

CDR3 nucleotide sequence: TGTGCCAGCAGCCCCGGAAACAGGATTCAAGAGACCCAGTACTTC. This codes for CASSPGNRIQETQYF. The V and J genes are TRBV7-6 and TRBJ2-5, with a tentative D call TRBD1 (5 bases). The CDR3 has 15 residues. The V and J ends lost 5 bases and 2 bases respectively, with 15 bases between them. Germline V CDR1 and CDR2: SGHVS, FNYEAQ.

J is TRBJ2-2 and V is TRBV14; maybe TRBD2 (6 bases). Between the trimmed V and J ends, which lost 4 bases and 0 bases, there was a span of 18 bases. The CDR3 length is 18 residues. CDR1 is SGHDN, CDR2 FVKESK, per germline. CDR3 loop: CASSPPLAGLANTGELFF. Written as DNA, the CDR3 is TGTGCCAGCAGCCCGCCTCTGGCGGGGCTAGCGAACACCGGGGAGCTGTTTTTT. Looking up the rest from reference TRBV14 and TRBJ2-2 gives the full variable domain: EAGVTQFPSHSVIEKGQTVTLRCDPISGHDNLYWYRRVMGKEIKFLLHFVKESKQDESGMPNNRFLAERTGGTYSTLKVQPAELEDSGVYFCASSPPLAGLANTGELFFGEGSRLTVL.

This clone was found a few times. The chain is built from TRBV5-8 and TRBJ1-3, with D uncertain. The CDR3 runs 13 residues. V lost 2 bases and J 4 bases, leaving 7 bases between the germline ends. Germline loops: CDR1 SGHTS, CDR2 YDEGEE. This CDR3 is CASSLNQGNTIYF. The CDR3 nucleotides are TGTGCCAGCAGCTTAAACCAGGGAAACACCATATATTTT.

The chain joins TRBV5-1 to TRBJ2-5; a possible D gene is TRBD1 (6 bases). V shed 1 base and J shed 2 bases, with 9 bases lying between them. This CDR3 contains 14 residues. In germline, CDR1 is SGHRS, CDR2 YFSETQ. CDR3 DNA sequence: TGCGCCAGCAGCTTGAGGGGGAAGCAAGAGACCCAGTACTTC. This gives the protein CASSLRGKQETQYF.

The CDR3 region is CASRNPGGPQETQYF. The CDR3 bases are TGCGCCAGCAGGAACCCGGGGGGGCCCCAAGAGACCCAGTACTTC. The rearrangement links TRBV5-1 to TRBJ2-5; 8 nucleotides line up with TRBD2. V shed 5 bases and J 1 base; nucleotides not matched to a gene: 7. Germline-derived CDR1 and CDR2 are SGHRS and YFSETQ. The CDR3 has 15 residues.

V and J are TRBV5-8 and TRBJ2-5, with 11 nucleotides matching TRBD2. This CDR3 has 15 residues. J gave up 3 bases and V 3 bases, and 4 bases lay outside the gene matches. The germline CDR1 and CDR2 sequences are SGHTS and YDEGEE. CDR3 sequence reads: CASSSGLAGEETQYF. CDR3 in DNA: TGTGCCAGCAGCTCCGGACTAGCGGGTGAAGAGACCCAGTACTTC.

The chain recombines TRBV9 with TRBJ2-3, with no clear D. The CDR3 has 18 amino acids. Trimming removed 0 bases at V and 0 bases at J, with 17 bases between. CDR1 is SGDLS and CDR2 is YYNGEE in the germline V gene. CDR3 sequence: CASSVGLAVTTSTDTQYF. The CDR3 nucleotides are TGTGCCAGCAGCGTAGGTTTGGCGGTAACAACTAGCACAGATACGCAGTATTTT.

V usage is TRBV5-1 and J usage is TRBJ1-2; D is perhaps TRBD1 (5 bases). Germline CDR1 SGHRS, CDR2 YFSETQ. The ends were cut back, 5 bases at V and 5 bases at J, with 16 bases in the middle. The CDR3 loop spans 14 amino acids. The CDR3 DNA follows: TGCGCCAGCAGACAACAGGTGGCAGATTATGGCTACACCTTC. Translating it yields CASRQQVADYGYTF. Full variable domain (outside the CDR3, taken from reference TRBV5-1 and TRBJ1-2): KAGVTQTPRYLIKTRGQQVTLSCSPISGHRSVSWYQQTPGQGLQFLFEYFSETQRNKGNFPGRFSGRQFSNSRSEMNVSTLELGDSALYLCASRQQVADYGYTFGSGTRLTVV.

This clone came up once. The chain combines TRBV28 with TRBJ2-7, with unresolved D. CDR1 and CDR2 (germline): MDHEN, SYDVKM. V was trimmed by 4 bases and J by 1 base, leaving 14 bases between them. There are 15 residues in the CDR3. CDR3 coding DNA: TGTGCCAGCAGTTCCCGAGGCGGCCGGTCCTACGAGCAGTACTTC. Encoded protein: CASSSRGGRSYEQYF.

The chain joins TRBV6-5 to TRBJ1-6; the D gene is possibly TRBD1 (5 bases). Per the germline V gene, CDR1 is MNHEY and CDR2 is SVGAGI. The CDR3 runs to 14 residues. Trimming took off 2 bases at V and 9 bases at J, with 11 bases between the two ends. CDR3 amino acids: CASSYGPGVSPLHF. CDR3 nucleotide sequence: TGTGCCAGCAGTTACGGTCCGGGGGTTTCACCCCTCCACTTT.

The gene calls are TRBV19 and TRBJ1-1; 12 positions agree with TRBD1. V was clipped by 1 base and J by 0 bases; unmatched bases: 9. CDR3 length equals 19 residues. In germline, CDR1 is LNHDA, CDR2 SQIVND (reference sequence). CDR3: CASSIGPGQGAWMNTEAFF. CDR3 sequence (DNA): TGTGCCAGTAGTATAGGACCGGGACAGGGGGCCTGGATGAACACTGAAGCTTTCTTT.

The chain uses TRBV29-1 and TRBJ2-6; 10 bases are a match to TRBD1. Germline CDR1 and CDR2: SQVTM and ANQGSEA. The V gene end was trimmed by 7 bases and the J gene end by 0 bases; junction bases not matched to a gene: 3. The CDR3 extends over 15 amino acids. The CDR3 spells CSARTGGSGANVLTF. In DNA, the CDR3 is TGCAGCGCTCGGACAGGGGGCTCTGGGGCCAACGTCCTGACTTTC.

The rearrangement uses TRBV7-6 and TRBJ1-4; TRBD1 is a possible D gene (5 bases). CDR1 and CDR2 (germline): SGHVS, FNYEAQ. The CDR3 loop spans 16 amino acids. V shed 5 bases and J shed 10 bases, with 23 bases lying between them. The chain's CDR3 is CASSPRGESAARKLFF. CDR3 nucleotide sequence: TGTGCCAGCAGCCCGCGGGGGGAGTCCGCGGCCCGAAAACTGTTTTTT.

This clone was recorded a few times. The genes are TRBV7-6 and TRBJ1-3; the D is unclear. Germline CDR1 reads SGHVS; CDR2 reads FNYEAQ. The ends were cut back, 2 bases at V and 0 bases at J, with 14 bases in the middle. This CDR3 has 17 amino acids. This CDR3 reads CASSLRSRSYSGNTIYF. The CDR3 DNA reads TGTGCCAGCAGCTTACGGTCGCGCTCCTACTCTGGAAACACCATATATTTT.

The V and J genes are TRBV2 and TRBJ1-5, with D perhaps TRBD1 (6 bases). The germline V gene encodes CDR1 SNHLY and CDR2 FYNNEI. The CDR3 runs 15 residues. V shed 6 bases and J shed 0 bases, with 12 bases lying between them. The CDR3 coding sequence is TGTGCCAGCAGCCTTGGACAGACTAGCAATCAGCCCCAGCATTTT. Its translation: CASSLGQTSNQPQHF.

CDR3 bases: TGTGCCAGCAGTGAAGCGGGGGATACGCAGTATTTT. This encodes CASSEAGDTQYF. This sequence joins TRBV6-5 and TRBJ2-3; 7 bases agree with TRBD2. CDR1 is MNHEY and CDR2 is SVGAGI in the germline V gene. This CDR3 is built from 12 residues. Losses at the gene ends were 5 bases for V and 6 bases for J; bases not matched to a gene: 2.

The rearrangement links TRBV29-1 to TRBJ2-5, with TRBD1 matching 7 bases. With the DNA end fitting TRBJ2-7 better, the J assignment may be wrong. Germline-derived CDR1 and CDR2 are SQVTM and ANQGSEA. This CDR3 comprises 14 residues. DNA of the CDR3: TGCAGCGTACGACAGGGAACCTGGGCCAACGAGCAGTACTTC. Translating it yields CSVRQGTWANEQYF.

The chain carries TRBV30 and TRBJ2-5; 13 bases fit TRBD2. Germline V lookup: CDR1 GTSNPN, CDR2 SVGIG (reference sequence). This CDR3 spans 16 amino acids. After removal of 2 bases from V and 6 bases from J, the junction contained 9 bases not matched to a gene. CDR3 region: CAWSFFGLAGAKTQYF. CDR3 bases: TGTGCCTGGAGTTTCTTTGGACTAGCGGGGGCCAAGACCCAGTACTTC.

This chain links TRBV2 with TRBJ2-1; 9 bases map to TRBD1. Germline V lookup: CDR1 SNHLY, CDR2 FYNNEI. The CDR3 runs 13 residues. The V segment lost 6 bases and the J segment 6 bases; nucleotides outside the gene matches: 3. The CDR3 DNA follows: TGTGCCAGCAGCCGACAGGGGGGCAATGAGCAGTTCTTC. Translation gives CASSRQGGNEQFF.

This clone was seen a few times. The V call is TRBV5-1, the J call TRBJ2-7; possible D gene TRBD1, 6 bases. Trimming cost V 4 bases and J 2 bases, with 13 bases left between them. Germline-derived CDR1 and CDR2 are SGHRS and YFSETQ. The CDR3 extends over 14 amino acids. The CDR3 sequence: CASSGIDRPYEQYF. CDR3 bases: TGCGCCAGCAGCGGAATCGACAGGCCCTACGAGCAGTACTTC.

The V and J genes are TRBV6-5 and TRBJ1-2, with 9 bases aligning to TRBD1. Per the germline V gene, CDR1 is MNHEY and CDR2 is SVGAGI. This CDR3 region has 14 residues. Unmatched junction bases numbered 4, after V lost 5 bases and J lost 3 bases. CDR3 in amino acids: CASSTDRGDYGYTF. Written as DNA, the CDR3 is TGTGCCAGCAGTACGGACAGGGGTGACTATGGCTACACCTTC.

This clone has only a few counts. The chain links TRBV5-1 to TRBJ2-5; 16 nucleotides align to TRBD2. CDR1 is SGHRS and CDR2 is YFSETQ in the germline V gene. V lost 4 bases and J lost 5; bases outside the gene matches: 8. This CDR3 comprises 17 residues. CDR3 amino acids: CASSRGLAGGPGETQYF. The CDR3 DNA is TGCGCCAGCAGCCGGGGACTAGCGGGGGGGCCGGGGGAGACCCAGTACTTC.

This chain uses TRBV5-1 with TRBJ1-2; TRBD1 is a possible D gene (5 bases). Germline V CDR1 and CDR2: SGHRS, YFSETQ. V shed 0 bases and J shed 7 bases, with 13 bases lying between them. This CDR3 has 14 amino acids. In DNA, the CDR3 is TGCGCCAGCAGCTTGGAAACAGGACCGCTTGGCTACACCTTC. This encodes CASSLETGPLGYTF.

The chain joins TRBV18 to TRBJ1-3; weak D call: TRBD1 (6 bases). The V gene lost 3 bases and the J gene lost 2 bases, with 8 bases spanning the gap. Germline CDR1 is KGHSH and CDR2 is LQKENI. The length of the CDR3 is 14 residues. CDR3 DNA sequence: TGTGCCAGCTCACCTACAGGGACTGGAAACACCATATATTTT. Amino acids: CASSPTGTGNTIYF.

The CDR3 here is CASSVRHGSNQPQHF. The CDR3 bases are TGTGCCAGCAGTGTTCGACACGGTAGCAATCAGCCCCAGCATTTT. The chain links TRBV6-1 to TRBJ1-5; no firm D call. V lost 4 bases and J lost 0, with 10 bases in between. Germline values: CDR1 MNHNS, CDR2 SASEGT. The CDR3 consists of 15 residues.